What follows describes a single TCR beta chain. Its antigen is currently unknown. V shed 0 bases and J 2 bases; nucleotides not matched to a gene: 9. Germline V gene sequence: CDR1 SGHNT, CDR2 YYREEE (reference sequence). The CDR3 totals 18 residues. This sample is drawn from a study of beta chain features in type 1 diabetes. Overall study: No patient-donor differences in age, gender, total cells or subset yield.

Sequencing targeted expressed TCRB transcripts, as all isolated RNA had been reverse transcribed. Using immunoSEQ multiplex PCR, the repertoire was profiled, and TCRdb retains in-frame clones only, with some absent. The data contain 35,000 to 45,000 clones, roughly two thirds of them singletons. General study findings and limits: Shorter templates may be favored by PCR, equally so in patients and controls.

The sample was Tregs from blood. The receptor was derived from a woman under 40 in good health. V is TRBV5-4 and J is TRBJ2-1; TRBD2 matches 9 bases. This CDR3 reads CASSLAVLAGVAYNEQFF. CDR3 coding DNA: TGTGCCAGCAGCTTGGCTGTATTAGCGGGGGTGGCCTACAATGAGCAGTTCTTC.